These 15 T cell receptor beta chains originate from one sample sequenced in a study of HIV-infected patients and healthy controls. No cell fractionation was done, so the repertoire covers all unsorted peripheral blood T cells. Alpha and beta constant-region primers primed reverse transcription of around 500 ng RNA. Using multiplexing indices, alpha and beta chain libraries were generated apart by chain-specific third strand synthesis. From the 5' RACE reads, TCRdb called clonotypes with MiXCR, one entry per CDR3 protein. Here the sample spans some 9,600 distinct CDR3 sequences, 7.3% being singletons. Sequencing used blood, obtained before antiretroviral therapy. All receptors derive from an adult with HIV infection.

Regarding this clonotype: It may be a read error: a sequence one base away is much more abundant. The CDR3 sequence: CASMQGGTGDLFF. CDR3 nucleotides: TGTGCCAGCATGCAGGGGGGCACCGGGGACCTGTTTTTT. The V and J genes are TRBV7-9 and TRBJ2-2; tentative D call: TRBD1 (7 bases). This CDR3 comprises 13 residues. Germline V gene data show CDR1 as SEHNR and CDR2 as FQNEAQ (reference sequence).

This clonotype is medium-sized. This chain connects TRBV7-9 to TRBJ2-2, with 10 bases lining up with TRBD2. The germline V gene encodes CDR1 SEHNR and CDR2 FQNEAQ (reference sequence). With V trimmed by 5 bases and J by 8 bases, 14 bases remained unmatched. This CDR3 is 17 amino acids long. CDR3 nucleotide sequence: TGTGCCAGCAGCCCCGCCGGACTAGCGGTTGCTACAGGGGAGCTGTTTTTT. This encodes CASSPAGLAVATGELFF.

Many counts were recorded for this clonotype. The CDR3 protein is CASSKGQGPDEQYF. Here the CDR3 DNA reads TGTGCCAGCAGCAAGGGACAGGGACCGGACGAGCAGTACTTC. This chain connects TRBV5-8 to TRBJ2-7; 9 bases are a match to TRBD1. The CDR3 length is 14 residues. Trimming at V came to 4 bases and at J to 5 bases, leaving 7 bases not matched to a gene. CDR1 and CDR2 (germline): SGHTS, YDEGEE.

In this sample, this clonotype turned up many times. This chain links TRBV11-2 with TRBJ1-1; D gene uncertain. The CDR3 consists of 14 residues. The ends were cut back, 7 bases at V and 5 bases at J, with 17 bases in the middle. Germline CDR1 reads SGHAT; CDR2 reads FQNNGV. The CDR3 DNA follows: TGTGCCAGCATCTTTAGCGGAACTGTGACTGAAGCTTTCTTT. It is translated as CASIFSGTVTEAFF.

This clonotype was observed at least ten times. V gene TRBV12-3 or TRBV12-4 combines with J gene TRBJ2-3, with D uncertain. V was clipped by 6 bases and J by 0 bases, with 10 bases between them. The CDR3 has 14 amino acids. Here the CDR3 DNA reads TGTGCCAGCAGCCCTGACTTTAGCACAGATACGCAGTATTTT. It yields the protein CASSPDFSTDTQYF.

This clonotype was detected ten times or more. The rearrangement joins TRBV19 to TRBJ1-1, with 7 bases lining up with TRBD1. Trimming removed 4 bases from V and 0 bases from J; junction bases left unmatched: 8. The germline V gene encodes CDR1 LNHDA and CDR2 SQIVND (reference sequence). This CDR3 has 16 residues. For the CDR3, the DNA is TGTGCCAGTAGTACCCGGGACAGTCCCCTGAACACTGAAGCTTTCTTT. Its protein product is CASSTRDSPLNTEAFF.

This clonotype was recorded many times. The chain joins TRBV4-3 to TRBJ2-5; D call uncertain. The CDR3 is 16 residues long. Trimming removed 2 bases at V and 2 bases at J, with 15 bases between. Germline lookup yields CDR1 LGHNA and CDR2 YSLEER. CDR3 in DNA: TGCGCCAGCAGCCAACTCTCCTTCCCAGGTCAAGAGACCCAGTACTTC. The encoded protein is CASSQLSFPGQETQYF.

There are many counts of this clonotype. This chain joins TRBV12-3 or TRBV12-4 and TRBJ1-1, with TRBD1 identical over 7 bases. The CDR3 runs 14 residues. Trimming removed 6 bases from V and 4 bases from J; junction bases left unmatched: 8. The CDR3 DNA sequence: TGTGCCAGCAGCTCTACAGGGGCAGGCACTGAAGCTTTCTTT. Protein: CASSSTGAGTEAFF.

This clonotype was recorded many times. This chain joins TRBV2 and TRBJ2-7; either TRBD1 or TRBD2 may supply D (5 bases each). V was trimmed by 7 bases and J by 7 bases, leaving 17 bases between them. CDR3 length: 13 residues. Germline V lookup: CDR1 SNHLY, CDR2 FYNNEI. CDR3 sequence: CASKLGPPGEQYF. Written as DNA, the CDR3 is TGTGCCAGCAAACTGGGACCGCCGGGGGAGCAGTACTTC.

There are many counts of this clonotype. The chain links TRBV12-3 or TRBV12-4 to TRBJ2-5, with TRBD1 as a possible D gene (5 bases). The CDR3 consists of 12 residues. V lost 6 bases, J lost 3 bases, and 8 bases lay in between. The chain's CDR3 is CASRMTEETQYF. The CDR3 DNA is TGTGCCAGCAGAATGACAGAAGAGACCCAGTACTTC.

This clonotype turned up a few times. The chain carries TRBV3-1 and TRBJ1-3, with unresolved D. Germline V gene data show CDR1 as LGHDT and CDR2 as YNNKEL (reference sequence). The CDR3 runs to 15 residues. V lost 4 bases and J lost 8, with 18 bases in between. The CDR3 sequence is CASSRPRATGYTIYF. The CDR3 nucleotides are TGTGCCAGCAGCCGACCGAGGGCTACGGGATACACCATATATTTT.

V is TRBV27 and J is TRBJ1-1, with D perhaps matching TRBD1 (5 bases). The germline V gene has CDR1 MNHEY and CDR2 SMNVEV (reference sequence). With 3 bases removed from V and 11 bases from J, the gap between germline ends came to 16 bases. The CDR3 contains 13 residues. The CDR3 reads CASSFQGTLVAFF. The CDR3 region has the DNA TGTGCCAGCAGTTTTCAAGGGACCTTGGTGGCTTTCTTT.

This clonotype was recorded at least ten times. The chain links TRBV7-2 to TRBJ1-1, with D unclear. CDR3 length equals 16 residues. V gave up 1 base and J gave up 1 base, with 13 bases separating them. CDR1 is SGHTA, CDR2 FQGNSA, per germline. The CDR3 DNA sequence: TGTGCCAGCAGCTTAGTCTCGGGGAACGGGAACACTGAAGCTTTCTTT. As protein: CASSLVSGNGNTEAFF.

This clonotype was counted at least ten times. The rearrangement uses TRBV2 and TRBJ2-7; D is perhaps TRBD2 (6 bases). Germline values: CDR1 SNHLY, CDR2 FYNNEI. The CDR3 length is 15 residues. Trimming stripped 2 bases from V and 2 bases from J, with 13 bases between. The DNA for the CDR3 is TGTGCCAGCAGTGAATCGGGCGGGGTTACCTACGAGCAGTACTTC. Translation gives CASSESGGVTYEQYF.

This clonotype was detected many times. The CDR3 DNA reads TGTGCCAGCAGAACTACAGGAGATACGCAGTATTTT. As protein: CASRTTGDTQYF. The rearrangement uses TRBV12-3 or TRBV12-4 and TRBJ2-3, with TRBD1 as a possible D gene (5 bases). V was trimmed by 6 bases and J by 5 bases, leaving 9 bases between them. This CDR3 has 12 amino acids.